Each of the 6 T cell receptor beta chains below was sequenced from the same sample in a study of T cell clonotyping in hematopoietic cell transplantation. The table came from immunoSEQ multiplex PCR; TCRdb's copy has only in-frame clones and leaves some out. The repertoire holds some 40,000 clones, with 94% as singletons. Sequencing used peripheral blood mononuclear cells. The receptors shown here come from a woman in her 50s in good health. Some clones in this sample may be carry-over from other donors' samples.

The V call is TRBV10-3, the J call TRBJ1-3; possibly TRBD1 for D (6 bases). The CDR3 spans 14 residues. The germline V and J ends were trimmed by 5 bases and 0 bases, with 8 bases remaining between them. Germline values: CDR1 ENHRY, CDR2 SYGVKD. The CDR3 protein is CAISTGSSGNTIYF. The CDR3 nucleotides read TGTGCCATCAGTACAGGGTCCTCTGGAAACACCATATATTTT.

Only one count was recorded for this clone. This rearrangement joins TRBV5-5 to TRBJ1-6, with 8 bases lining up with TRBD1. Per germline, CDR1 SGHKS and CDR2 YYEKEE (reference sequence). This CDR3 has 13 residues. With V trimmed by 4 bases and J by 8 bases, 2 bases remained unmatched. The CDR3 loop is CASSTQGDSPLHF. In nucleotides, the CDR3 is TGTGCCAGCAGCACACAGGGGGATTCACCCCTCCACTTT.

The gene calls are TRBV11-2 and TRBJ2-3; possibly TRBD1 for D (6 bases). The germline V and J ends were trimmed by 5 bases and 2 bases, with 17 bases remaining between them. The CDR3 is 16 amino acids. Germline lookup yields CDR1 SGHAT and CDR2 FQNNGV. CDR3 loop: CASSAGASRFTDTQYF. The DNA of the CDR3 is TGTGCCAGCAGCGCAGGGGCTAGCAGATTCACAGATACGCAGTATTTT.

The chain employs TRBV6-6 and TRBJ1-1, with no clear D. Germline V gene sequence: CDR1 MNHNY, CDR2 SVGAGI (reference sequence). This CDR3 is 15 amino acids long. V gave up 5 bases and J gave up 1 base, with 14 bases separating them. The CDR3: CASSAVGFSNTEAFF. Written as DNA, the CDR3 is TGTGCCAGCAGTGCCGTTGGGTTTTCGAACACTGAAGCTTTCTTT.

V usage is TRBV6-4 and J usage is TRBJ2-7; D is tentatively TRBD1 or TRBD2 (5 bases each). Looked up from germline, CDR1 is MRHNA and CDR2 is SNTAGT. CDR3 length: 15 residues. V lost 4 bases and J 5 bases, leaving 18 bases between the germline ends. CDR3 DNA sequence: TGTGCCAGCAGTGTTATAAGGGGTCCTAGCCACGAGCAGTACTTC. It specifies CASSVIRGPSHEQYF.

The chain recombines TRBV20-1 with TRBJ2-2; D remains unclear. The CDR3 has 11 amino acids. V shed 3 bases and J shed 6 bases, with 5 bases lying between them. Germline V gene lookup returns CDR1 DFQATT and CDR2 SNEGSKA (reference sequence). The chain's CDR3 is CSASRSGELFF. CDR3 DNA: TGCAGTGCTAGCCGGTCCGGGGAGCTGTTTTTT.